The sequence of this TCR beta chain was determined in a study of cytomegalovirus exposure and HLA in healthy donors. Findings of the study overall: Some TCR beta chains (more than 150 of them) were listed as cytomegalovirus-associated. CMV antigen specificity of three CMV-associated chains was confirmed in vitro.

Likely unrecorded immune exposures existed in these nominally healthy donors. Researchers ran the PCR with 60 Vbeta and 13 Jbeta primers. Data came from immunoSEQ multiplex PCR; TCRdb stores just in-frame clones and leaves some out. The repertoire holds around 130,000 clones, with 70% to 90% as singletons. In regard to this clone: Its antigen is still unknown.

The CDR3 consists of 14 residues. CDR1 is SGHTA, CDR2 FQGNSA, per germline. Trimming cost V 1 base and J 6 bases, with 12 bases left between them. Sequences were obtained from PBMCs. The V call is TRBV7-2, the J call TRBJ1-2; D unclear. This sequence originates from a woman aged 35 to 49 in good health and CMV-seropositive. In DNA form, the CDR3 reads TGTGCCAGCAGCTTAGGAGGTGCGAGGAATGGCTACACCTTC. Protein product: CASSLGGARNGYTF.